Below are 25 T cell receptor beta chains sequenced from a single sample in a study of Ad26.COV2.S vaccination and SARS-CoV-2 variants. The treatment is: about 20 received Ad26.COV2.S at low or high dose, single or two shots; a few received placebo; per-sample allocation not given. Following the first vaccine or placebo injection, samples were taken on day 63. The repertoire was sequenced with immunoSEQ multiplex PCR; TCRdb's copy has only in-frame clones and lacks some. Of around 320,000 clones in the sample, around 87% were seen once. This sample comprised peripheral blood, obtained in a trial of Ad26.COV2.S vaccine versus placebo. The receptors stem from a person aged 18-65 years who received the Ad26.COV2.S COVID-19 vaccine or a placebo.

The chain has TRBV2 and TRBJ2-1; D is possibly TRBD2 (6 bases). CDR3 length: 17 amino acids. V was clipped by 5 bases and J by 4 bases, with 21 bases between them. In germline, CDR1 is SNHLY, CDR2 FYNNEI. CDR3 bases: TGTGCCAGCAGTCCTTTAGGAGGGCTGGCCCTTTACAATGAGCAGTTCTTC. Amino acids: CASSPLGGLALYNEQFF.

The CDR3 spells CASSFQVYGYTF. The CDR3 DNA follows: TGTGCCAGCAGCTTTCAAGTCTATGGCTACACCTTC. The chain combines TRBV7-9 with TRBJ1-2, with D unresolved. CDR3 length equals 12 residues. CDR1 and CDR2 from the germline V gene are SEHNR and FQNEAQ (reference sequence). Trimming removed 3 bases at V and 4 bases at J, with 6 bases between. The full variable domain, rest sourced from reference TRBV7-9 and TRBJ1-2, is DTGVSQNPRHKITKRGQNVTFRCDPISEHNRLYWYRQTLGQGPEFLTYFQNEAQLEKSRLLSDRFSAERPKGSFSTLEIQRTEQGDSAMYLCASSFQVYGYTFGSGTRLTVV.

The chain has TRBV5-4 and TRBJ2-1; TRBD2 matches 9 bases. Germline assignment: CDR1 SGHNT and CDR2 YYREEE (reference sequence). The CDR3 covers 18 residues. V lost 2 bases, J lost 9 bases, and 18 bases stayed unmatched. The CDR3 DNA is TGTGCCAGCAGCTTATCAGCGGGGGGTGGGGTCACAGTGGGTGAGCAGTTCTTC. This codes for CASSLSAGGGVTVGEQFF.

The chain has TRBV4-2 and TRBJ1-2; TRBD1 matches at 7 bases. V gave up 1 base and J gave up 1 base; unmatched junction bases: 3. This CDR3 has 15 amino acids. Germline V gives CDR1 LGHNA, CDR2 YNFKEQ. The CDR3 DNA reads as TGTGCCAGCAGCCAAGGACAGGGTTTTAACTATGGCTACACCTTC. Its translation: CASSQGQGFNYGYTF.

V usage is TRBV7-8 and J usage is TRBJ1-1; 9 bases are shared with TRBD1. Germline V lookup: CDR1 SGHVS, CDR2 FQNEAQ. The CDR3 sequence is 17 residues long. The V and J ends lost 6 bases and 6 bases, in that order; junction bases with no gene match: 17. CDR3 amino acids: CASRFKADRGLNAEAFF. The CDR3 DNA is TGTGCCAGCAGATTTAAAGCGGACAGGGGCCTTAACGCTGAAGCTTTCTTT.

The chain joins TRBV15 to TRBJ2-7; no reliable D call. The CDR3 runs to 15 residues. The V gene lost 0 bases and the J gene lost 4 bases, with 13 bases spanning the gap. CDR1 is LNHNV and CDR2 is YYDKDF in the germline V gene (reference sequence). The CDR3 sequence: CATSRDWSNRYEQYF. The CDR3 DNA sequence: TGTGCCACCAGCAGAGACTGGTCTAACCGATACGAGCAGTACTTC.

The J gene is TRBJ1-1, the V gene TRBV15; D is unresolved. The CDR3 totals 16 residues. Trimming shortened V by 3 bases and J by 4 bases, and 18 bases separated the two germline ends. Germline CDR1 LNHNV, CDR2 YYDKDF (reference sequence). For the CDR3, the DNA is TGTGCCACCAGCAGTATGGGTTTGGGTCTAGGCACTGAAGCTTTCTTT. Translating it yields CATSSMGLGLGTEAFF.

This chain connects TRBV19 to TRBJ2-7, with D hard to call. Trimming left V 3 bases short and J 1 base short, with 10 bases between. CDR1 and CDR2 (germline): LNHDA, SQIVND (reference sequence). The CDR3 runs 14 residues. The DNA of the CDR3 is TGTGCCAGTAGTATGGCCCAGGATTCCTACGAGCAGTACTTC. It is translated as CASSMAQDSYEQYF.

The rearrangement links TRBV11-3 to TRBJ2-2; 9 bases fit TRBD1. V shed 2 bases and J 3 bases; nucleotides not matched to a gene: 4. CDR1 and CDR2 from the germline V gene are SGHNT and YENEEA. The CDR3 has 16 residues. CDR3 residues: CASSLRTGADTGELFF. DNA of the CDR3: TGTGCCAGCAGCTTACGGACAGGGGCTGACACCGGGGAGCTGTTTTTT.

This chain links TRBV18 with TRBJ2-1, with 7 bases aligning to TRBD2. CDR3 length equals 16 residues. Germline CDR1 KGHSH, CDR2 LQKENI. After removal of 1 base from V and 6 bases from J, the junction contained 9 bases not matched to a gene. Written as DNA, the CDR3 is TGTGCCAGCTCACCACGGGCGGGAGCCGTCTCCAATGAGCAGTTCTTC. Residues: CASSPRAGAVSNEQFF.

Ten or more counts support this clone. This chain uses TRBV18 with TRBJ1-5; D possibly corresponds to TRBD1 (5 bases). The V gene lost 1 base and the J gene lost 2 bases, with 15 bases spanning the gap. The CDR3 sequence is 17 residues long. Per germline, CDR1 KGHSH and CDR2 LQKENI. The CDR3 sequence: CASSPRSGGGRNQPQHF. The CDR3 region has the DNA TGTGCCAGCTCACCACGGTCCGGGGGAGGGCGCAATCAGCCCCAGCATTTT.

The chain carries TRBV30 and TRBJ1-2, with D unresolved. The germline V gene has CDR1 GTSNPN and CDR2 SVGIG (reference sequence). This CDR3 is 12 amino acids long. Trimming pared 0 bases from V and 8 bases from J, leaving 10 bases between. CDR3 sequence reads: CAWSVRPRGYTF. For the CDR3, the DNA is TGTGCCTGGAGTGTAAGGCCTAGGGGCTACACCTTC. The full variable domain, in which reference TRBV30 and TRBJ1-2 provide the parts outside the CDR3, is SQTIHQWPATLVQPVGSPLSLECTVEGTSNPNLYWYRQAAGRGLQLLFYSVGIGQISSEVPQNLSASRPQDRQFILSSKKLLLSDSGFYLCAWSVRPRGYTFGSGTRLTVV.

The sample holds one count of this clone. This CDR3 is CASSPFDTNTDTQYF. CDR3 in DNA: TGTGCCAGCTCACCTTTTGACACAAACACAGATACGCAGTATTTT. This chain connects TRBV18 to TRBJ2-3; no firm D call. Trimming left V 3 bases short and J 2 bases short, with 12 bases between. The germline V gene has CDR1 KGHSH and CDR2 LQKENI. The CDR3 spans 15 residues. Combining the CDR3 with reference TRBV18 and TRBJ2-3 gives the whole variable domain NAGVMQNPRHLVRRRGQEARLRCSPMKGHSHVYWYRQLPEEGLKFMVYLQKENIIDESGMPKERFSAEFPKEGPSILRIQQVVRGDSAAYFCASSPFDTNTDTQYFGPGTRLTVL.

The chain links TRBV2 to TRBJ2-5; TRBD1 matches 9 bases. Per the germline V gene, CDR1 is SNHLY and CDR2 is FYNNEI. J gave up 5 bases and V 0 bases, and 7 bases lay outside the gene matches. The CDR3 is 16 amino acids. The CDR3 loop reads CASSEATGTGRETQYF. CDR3 nucleotide sequence: TGTGCCAGCAGTGAAGCGACCGGGACAGGGCGGGAGACCCAGTACTTC.

J is TRBJ1-1 and V is TRBV6-2 or TRBV6-3; maybe TRBD1 (5 bases). CDR1 and CDR2 from the germline V gene are MNHEY and SVGEGT. Trimming removed 2 bases at V and 4 bases at J, with 11 bases between. The CDR3 contains 14 residues. The DNA of the CDR3 is TGTGCCAGCAGTTACATTCGGGGGGTCACTGAAGCTTTCTTT. Protein product: CASSYIRGVTEAFF.

The chain recombines TRBV10-3 with TRBJ2-3; maybe TRBD2 (6 bases). Germline assignment: CDR1 ENHRY and CDR2 SYGVKD. The CDR3 runs 14 residues. V was clipped by 3 bases and J by 5 bases, with 12 bases between them. The CDR3 DNA follows: TGTGCCATCAGTGATGGAGGGTACGGAGATACGCAGTATTTT. It specifies CAISDGGYGDTQYF.

The rearrangement links TRBV7-9 to TRBJ1-2; 7 nucleotides match TRBD1. The germline CDR1 and CDR2 sequences are SEHNR and FQNEAQ (reference sequence). V gave up 5 bases and J gave up 8 bases; unmatched junction bases: 11. The CDR3 is 14 amino acids. For the CDR3, the DNA is TGTGCCAGCAGCCTCGGACAGGCACTGGGCGGCTACACCTTC. Its translation is CASSLGQALGGYTF.

This clone was detected only a few times. V gene TRBV10-3 combines with J gene TRBJ1-5, with TRBD1 as a possible D gene (6 bases). Trimming pared 1 base from V and 3 bases from J, leaving 10 bases between. There are 15 residues in the CDR3. Germline-derived CDR1 and CDR2 are ENHRY and SYGVKD. CDR3 in amino acids: CAISELGQPNQPQHF. For the CDR3, the DNA is TGTGCCATCAGTGAGTTGGGACAACCCAATCAGCCCCAGCATTTT.

The sample holds one count of this clone. The V call is TRBV13, the J call TRBJ1-1, with TRBD1 identical over 9 bases. The CDR3 runs 13 residues. V lost 8 bases to trimming and J lost 4 bases; unmatched junction nucleotides: 5. CDR1 is PRHDT, CDR2 FYEKMQ, per germline (reference sequence). The DNA for the CDR3 is TGTGCCAGCGGGACAGGGTATCGCACTGAAGCTTTCTTT. Protein: CASGTGYRTEAFF.

The V call is TRBV4-3, the J call TRBJ2-2, with 8 bases that match TRBD2. V dropped 4 bases and J dropped 6; count of bases not matched to a gene: 10. This CDR3 spans 16 amino acids. The germline V gene encodes CDR1 LGHNA and CDR2 YSLEER. The CDR3 nucleotides read TGCGCCAGCAGCCCTACCTTCATGACTAGCGCCGGGGAGCTGTTTTTT. Amino acids: CASSPTFMTSAGELFF.

V and J are TRBV19 and TRBJ2-7, with 11 bases lining up with TRBD1. This CDR3 has 15 residues. The V and J ends lost 3 bases and 2 bases, in that order; junction bases with no gene match: 3. The germline CDR1 and CDR2 sequences are LNHDA and SQIVND (reference sequence). The CDR3 DNA reads TGTGCCAGTAGTATTCTGGGACAGGGGGCCTACGAGCAGTACTTC. This gives the protein CASSILGQGAYEQYF.

The V call is TRBV7-3, the J call TRBJ1-1; D is unclear. CDR1 is SGHTA, CDR2 FQGTGA, per germline. Trimming took 0 bases from V and 0 from J, leaving 8 bases between them. The CDR3 contains 15 residues. CDR3 DNA: TGTGCCAGCAGCTTAACGCGGGCTCTGAACACTGAAGCTTTCTTT. It translates to CASSLTRALNTEAFF.

Turning to this clone: Other nucleotide sequences from this sample produce the same CDR3. The rearrangement uses TRBV30 and TRBJ1-5; D may be TRBD1 (6 bases). Germline-derived CDR1 and CDR2 are GTSNPN and SVGIG (reference sequence). The CDR3 sequence is 13 residues long. V lost 0 bases to trimming and J lost 4 bases, with 7 bases between them. CDR3 region: CAWSVQGNQPQHF. CDR3 DNA sequence: TGTGCCTGGAGTGTACAGGGAAATCAGCCCCAGCATTTT.

The J gene is TRBJ2-1, the V gene TRBV4-3; 13 bases match TRBD2. Germline V gene data show CDR1 as LGHNA and CDR2 as YSLEER. V shed 5 bases and J 4 bases; nucleotides not matched to a gene: 5. The CDR3 is 16 amino acids. The DNA of the CDR3 is TGCGCCAGCAGCTCCCAACTAGCGGGGGGGTACAATGAGCAGTTCTTC. Its translation is CASSSQLAGGYNEQFF.

This clone was seen ten or more times. This chain links TRBV4-1 with TRBJ2-7, with D unclear. V was pared by 2 bases and J by 3 bases, with 11 bases between. Germline CDR1 is MGHRA and CDR2 is YSYEKL. The CDR3 totals 14 residues. The CDR3: CASSQRSRSYEQYF. The DNA for the CDR3 is TGCGCCAGCAGCCAACGGTCCCGAAGCTACGAGCAGTACTTC.